This T cell receptor (beta chain) was sequenced for a study of blood T cell repertoires in COVID-19. CDR1 LGHDT and CDR2 YNNKEL come from the germline V gene (reference sequence). The CDR3 covers 16 residues. V was clipped by 1 base and J by 2 bases, with 15 bases between them. Measured with immunoSEQ multiplex PCR; TCRdb has only the in-frame clones, and not every one. The sample records about 70,000 clones, 81% being singletons. What was sequenced was peripheral blood. This receptor was taken from a woman aged 70-85 years with acute or convalescent COVID-19. The gene calls are TRBV3-1 (or the pseudogene TRBV3-2) and TRBJ2-7; D is uncertain. Written as DNA, the CDR3 is TGTGCCAGCAGCCAAGCTGTAGACCCCAGCGCCTACGAGCAGTACTTC. Its translation is CASSQAVDPSAYEQYF.